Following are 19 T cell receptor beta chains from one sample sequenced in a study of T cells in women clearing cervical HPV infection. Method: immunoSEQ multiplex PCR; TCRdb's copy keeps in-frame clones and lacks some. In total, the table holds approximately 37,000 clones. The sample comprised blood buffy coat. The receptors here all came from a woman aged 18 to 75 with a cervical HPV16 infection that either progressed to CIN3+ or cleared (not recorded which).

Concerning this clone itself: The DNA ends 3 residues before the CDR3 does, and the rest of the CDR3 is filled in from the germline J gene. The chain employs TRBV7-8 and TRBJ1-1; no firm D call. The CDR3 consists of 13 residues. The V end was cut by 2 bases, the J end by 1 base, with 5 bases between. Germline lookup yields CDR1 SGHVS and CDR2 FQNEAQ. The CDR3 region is CASSLSGNTEAFF. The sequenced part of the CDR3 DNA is TGTGCCAGCAGCTTATCGGGGAACACTGAA.

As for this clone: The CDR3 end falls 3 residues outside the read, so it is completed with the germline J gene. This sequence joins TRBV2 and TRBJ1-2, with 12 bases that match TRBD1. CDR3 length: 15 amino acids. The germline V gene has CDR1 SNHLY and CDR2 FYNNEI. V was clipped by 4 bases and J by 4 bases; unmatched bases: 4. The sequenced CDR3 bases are TGTGCCAGCAGTGCGGGACAGGGGGCGTTCTATGGC. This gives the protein CASSAGQGAFYG. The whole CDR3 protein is CASSAGQGAFYGYTF.

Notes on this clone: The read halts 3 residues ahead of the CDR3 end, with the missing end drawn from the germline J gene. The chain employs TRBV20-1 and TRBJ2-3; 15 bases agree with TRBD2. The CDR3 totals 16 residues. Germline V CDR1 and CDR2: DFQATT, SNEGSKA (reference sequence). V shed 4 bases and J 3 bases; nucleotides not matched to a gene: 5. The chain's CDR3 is CSATEGLAGGTDTQYF. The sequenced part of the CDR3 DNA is TGCAGTGCTACAGAGGGACTAGCGGGAGGTACAGATACG.

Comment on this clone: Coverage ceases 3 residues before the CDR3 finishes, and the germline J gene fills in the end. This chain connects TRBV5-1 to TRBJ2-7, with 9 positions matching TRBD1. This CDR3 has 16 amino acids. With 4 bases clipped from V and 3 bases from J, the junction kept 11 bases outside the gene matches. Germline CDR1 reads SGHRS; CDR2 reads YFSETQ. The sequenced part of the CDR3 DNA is TGCGCCAGCAGCCCCATCCCGGGACAGGGTGGCTACGAG. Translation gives CASSPIPGQGGYE. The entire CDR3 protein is CASSPIPGQGGYEQYF.

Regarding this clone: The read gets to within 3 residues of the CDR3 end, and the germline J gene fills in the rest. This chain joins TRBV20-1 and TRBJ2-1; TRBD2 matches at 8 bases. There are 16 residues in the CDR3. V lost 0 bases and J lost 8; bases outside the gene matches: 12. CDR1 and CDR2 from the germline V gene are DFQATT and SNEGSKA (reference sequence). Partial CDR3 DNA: TGCAGTGCTAGAGATCCAGGAGTAGCGGGGTACTATGAG. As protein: CSARDPGVAGYYE. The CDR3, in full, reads CSARDPGVAGYYEQFF.

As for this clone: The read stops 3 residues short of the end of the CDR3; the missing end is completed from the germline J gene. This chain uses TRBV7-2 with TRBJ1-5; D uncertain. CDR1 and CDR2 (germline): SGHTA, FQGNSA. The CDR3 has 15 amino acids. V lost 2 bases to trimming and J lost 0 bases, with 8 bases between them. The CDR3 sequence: CASSLQHYSNQPQHF. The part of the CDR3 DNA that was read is TGTGCCAGCAGCTTACAACATTATAGCAATCAGCCC. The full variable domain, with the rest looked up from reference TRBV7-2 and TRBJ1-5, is GAGVSQSPSNKVTEKGKDVELRCDPISGHTALYWYRQSLGQGLEFLIYFQGNSAPDKSGLPSDRFSAERTGGSVSTLTIQRTQQEDSAVYLCASSLQHYSNQPQHFGDGTRLSIL.

The sequenced CDR3 bases are TGTGCCAGCAGCTTCGACAGGGGGAGACAGCCC. This sequence encodes CASSFDRGRQP. Given in full, the CDR3 is CASSFDRGRQPQHF. The chain uses TRBV7-8 and TRBJ1-5; TRBD1 matches 9 bases. The read is 3 residues too short to cover the CDR3 end, so that end is filled in from the germline J gene. With V trimmed by 3 bases and J by 7 bases, 4 bases remained unmatched. Germline V CDR1 and CDR2: SGHVS, FQNEAQ. This CDR3 region has 14 residues.

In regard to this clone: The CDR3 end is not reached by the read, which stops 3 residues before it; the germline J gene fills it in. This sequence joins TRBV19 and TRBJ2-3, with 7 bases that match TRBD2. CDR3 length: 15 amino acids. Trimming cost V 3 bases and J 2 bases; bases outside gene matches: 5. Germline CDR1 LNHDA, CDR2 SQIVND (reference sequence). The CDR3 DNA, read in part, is TGTGCCAGTAGTATGGCGAGCGGGGACACAGATACG. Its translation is CASSMASGDTDT. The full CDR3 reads CASSMASGDTDTQYF.

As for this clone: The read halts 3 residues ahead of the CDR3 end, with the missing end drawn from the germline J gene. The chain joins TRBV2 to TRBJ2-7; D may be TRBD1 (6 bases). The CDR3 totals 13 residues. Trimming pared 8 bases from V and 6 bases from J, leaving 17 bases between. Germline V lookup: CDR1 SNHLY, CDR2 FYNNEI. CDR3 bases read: TGTGCCAGCGGGGCAAATACAGGGTTCGAG. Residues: CASGANTGFE. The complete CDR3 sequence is CASGANTGFEQYF.

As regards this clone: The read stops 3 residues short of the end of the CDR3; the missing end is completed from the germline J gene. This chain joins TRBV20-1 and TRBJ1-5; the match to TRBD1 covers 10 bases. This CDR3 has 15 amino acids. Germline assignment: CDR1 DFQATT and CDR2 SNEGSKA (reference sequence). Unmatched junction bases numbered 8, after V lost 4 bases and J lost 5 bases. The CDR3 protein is CSAMKGTGADQPQHF. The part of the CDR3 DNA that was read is TGCAGTGCTATGAAAGGGACAGGGGCAGATCAGCCC.

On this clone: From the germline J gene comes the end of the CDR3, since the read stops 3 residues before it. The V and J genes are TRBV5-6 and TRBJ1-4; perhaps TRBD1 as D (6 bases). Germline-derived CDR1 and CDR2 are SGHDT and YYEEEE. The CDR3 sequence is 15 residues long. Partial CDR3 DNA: TGTGCCAGCAGCATACAGGGAGTGGATGTCGAAGAA. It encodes CASSIQGVDVEE. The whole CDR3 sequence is CASSIQGVDVEELFF.

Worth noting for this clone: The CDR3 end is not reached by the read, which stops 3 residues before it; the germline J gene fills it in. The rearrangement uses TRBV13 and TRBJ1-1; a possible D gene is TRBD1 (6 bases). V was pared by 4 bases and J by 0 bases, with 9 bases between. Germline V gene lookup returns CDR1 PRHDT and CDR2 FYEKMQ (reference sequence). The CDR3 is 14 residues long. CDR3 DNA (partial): TGTGCCAGCAGCTCGGACAGCGTGAACACTGAA. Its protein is CASSSDSVNTE. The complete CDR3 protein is CASSSDSVNTEAFF.

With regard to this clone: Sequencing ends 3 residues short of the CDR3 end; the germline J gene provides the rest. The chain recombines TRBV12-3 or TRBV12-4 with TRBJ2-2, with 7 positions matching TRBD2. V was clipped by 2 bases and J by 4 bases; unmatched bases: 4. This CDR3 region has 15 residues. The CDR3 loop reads CASSLPGEGTGELFF. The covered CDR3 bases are TGTGCCAGCAGTTTACCGGGGGAGGGCACCGGGGAG.

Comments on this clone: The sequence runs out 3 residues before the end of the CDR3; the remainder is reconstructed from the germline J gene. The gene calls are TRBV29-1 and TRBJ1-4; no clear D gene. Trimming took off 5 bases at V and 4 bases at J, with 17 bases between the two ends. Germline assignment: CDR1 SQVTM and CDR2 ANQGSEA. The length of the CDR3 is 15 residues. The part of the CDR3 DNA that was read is TGCAGCGTTCTCTCGACGGCTGCGGATAATGAAAAA. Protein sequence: CSVLSTAADNEK. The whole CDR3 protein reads CSVLSTAADNEKLFF.

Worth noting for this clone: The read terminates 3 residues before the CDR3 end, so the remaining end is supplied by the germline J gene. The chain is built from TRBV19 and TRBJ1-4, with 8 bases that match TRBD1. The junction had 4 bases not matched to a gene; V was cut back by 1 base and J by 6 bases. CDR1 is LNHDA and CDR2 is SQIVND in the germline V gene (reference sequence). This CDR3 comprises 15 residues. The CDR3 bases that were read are TGTGCCAGTAGTATAGCGACAGGGGCAGATGAAAAA. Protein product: CASSIATGADEK. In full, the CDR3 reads CASSIATGADEKLFF.

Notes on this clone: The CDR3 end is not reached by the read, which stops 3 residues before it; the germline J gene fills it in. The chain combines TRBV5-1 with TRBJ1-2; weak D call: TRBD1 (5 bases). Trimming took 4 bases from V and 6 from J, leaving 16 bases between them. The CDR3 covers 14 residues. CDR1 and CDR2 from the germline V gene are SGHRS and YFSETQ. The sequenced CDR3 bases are TGCGCCAGCAGCGACAGCCAACCTAGGGATGGC. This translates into CASSDSQPRDG. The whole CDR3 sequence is CASSDSQPRDGYTF. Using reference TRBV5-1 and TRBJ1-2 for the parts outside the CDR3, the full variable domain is KAGVTQTPRYLIKTRGQQVTLSCSPISGHRSVSWYQQTPGQGLQFLFEYFSETQRNKGNFPGRFSGRQFSNSRSEMNVSTLELGDSALYLCASSDSQPRDGYTFGSGTRLTVV.

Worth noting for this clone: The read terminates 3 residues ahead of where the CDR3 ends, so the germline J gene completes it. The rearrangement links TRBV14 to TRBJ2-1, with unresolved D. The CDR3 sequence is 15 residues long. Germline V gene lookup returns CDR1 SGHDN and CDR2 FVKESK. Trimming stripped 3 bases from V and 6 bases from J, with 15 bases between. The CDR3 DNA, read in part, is TGTGCCAGCAGCCATAGCTACTATTCCCCCAATGAG. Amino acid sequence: CASSHSYYSPNE. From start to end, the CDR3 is CASSHSYYSPNEQFF.

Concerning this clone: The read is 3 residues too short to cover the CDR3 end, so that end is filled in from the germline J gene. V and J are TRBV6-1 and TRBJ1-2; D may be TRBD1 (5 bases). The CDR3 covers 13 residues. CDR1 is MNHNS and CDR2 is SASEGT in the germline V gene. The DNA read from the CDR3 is TGTGCCAGCAGTGACGGCAGGGAGGAAAGC. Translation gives CASSDGREES. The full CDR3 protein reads CASSDGREESYTF.

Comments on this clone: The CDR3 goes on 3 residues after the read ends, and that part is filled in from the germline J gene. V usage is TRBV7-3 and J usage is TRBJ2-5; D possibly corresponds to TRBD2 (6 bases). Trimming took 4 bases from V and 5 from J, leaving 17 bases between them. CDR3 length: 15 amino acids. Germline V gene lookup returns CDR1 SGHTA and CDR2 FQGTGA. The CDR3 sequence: CASSYGTGAGETQYF. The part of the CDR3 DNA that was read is TGTGCCAGCAGCTACGGGACCGGGGCGGGGGAGACC.